A selection of T cell receptor beta chains follows, all from one sample in a study of cytomegalovirus exposure and HLA in healthy donors. The data were produced by immunoSEQ multiplex PCR, yet TCRdb's version contains in-frame clones alone and is incomplete. Here the sample spans 200,000 to 250,000 clones, 80% to 90% being singletons. Specimen: PBMCs. These receptors were taken from a woman between 18 and 29 years old in good health and CMV-seronegative. Both conserved end residues are part of each CDR3. A D gene is named only where the DNA matches it firmly. Part of the rows lack a size; the others show once, few, many or a class for expanded clones.

TRBJ1-1 . . TRBV6-1 CASTFRAGMNTEAFF TGTGCCAGCACGTTCAGGGCTGGGATGAACACTGAAGCTTTCTTT
TRBJ2-7 TRBD1 once TRBV29-1 CSVEEQFSDRGYEQYF TGCAGCGTTGAAGAGCAATTCTCGGACAGGGGTTACGAGCAGTACTTC
TRBJ2-2 TRBD2 . TRBV5-1 CASSLRSSGRSTGELFF TGCGCCAGCAGCTTGAGGTCTAGCGGGAGGTCCACCGGGGAGCTGTTTTTT
TRBJ2-1 TRBD2 . TRBV27 CASSLSIGTSGNEQFF TGTGCCAGCAGTTTATCGATTGGGACTAGCGGCAATGAGCAGTTCTTC
TRBJ2-7 . . TRBV11-2 CASSFADSYEQYF TGTGCCAGCAGCTTTGCAGATTCCTACGAGCAGTACTTC
TRBJ1-1 . once TRBV19 CASSTGFGGGAEAFF TGTGCCAGTAGTACGGGCTTCGGAGGAGGCGCTGAAGCTTTCTTT
TRBJ2-7 . . TRBV27 CASSAGTSSYEQYF TGTGCCAGCAGCGCCGGGACATCTTCCTACGAGCAGTACTTC
TRBJ2-2 . . TRBV6-5 CASSYSSQNTGELFF TGTGCCAGCAGTTACTCGTCCCAGAACACCGGGGAGCTGTTTTTT
TRBJ2-1 . . TRBV11-2 CASSQGGAANEQFF TGTGCCAGCAGCCAGGGCGGGGCGGCCAATGAGCAGTTCTTC
TRBJ1-2 . . TRBV28 CASKQDGVRYYGYTF TGTGCCAGCAAGCAGGACGGGGTCAGGTATTATGGCTACACCTTC
TRBJ1-1 . . TRBV5-1 CASSLPRSTGVGTEAFF TGCGCCAGCAGCTTGCCTAGATCTACAGGCGTCGGCACTGAAGCTTTCTTT
TRBJ1-1 . . TRBV5-1 CASSLGYGEGTEAFF TGCGCCAGCAGCTTGGGATATGGGGAGGGCACTGAAGCTTTCTTT
TRBJ2-5 . once TRBV30 CAWTTKETQYF TGTGCCTGGACCACAAAAGAGACCCAGTACTTC
TRBJ2-2 . few TRBV18 CASSPLPRDLTGELFF TGTGCCAGCTCACCACTCCCCAGGGACTTAACCGGGGAGCTGTTTTTT
TRBJ2-1 TRBD2 . TRBV5-4 CASRGGGPKRYNEQFF TGTGCCAGCCGGGGGGGAGGGCCTAAAAGGTACAATGAGCAGTTCTTC
TRBJ2-1 TRBD1 . TRBV28 CASSLTGSSYNEQFF TGTGCCAGCAGCCTGACAGGGAGCTCCTACAATGAGCAGTTCTTC
TRBJ1-5 . . TRBV19 CASSIDSQGPGRPQHF TGTGCCAGTAGTATTGATTCTCAGGGCCCCGGGCGGCCCCAGCATTTT
TRBJ2-7 . . TRBV6-1 CASGRPTSGEQYF TGTGCCAGCGGCAGACCCACATCGGGCGAGCAGTACTTC
TRBJ2-5 . . TRBV27 CASSFSRHAQETQYF TGTGCCAGCAGTTTCTCCCGACACGCCCAAGAGACCCAGTACTTC
TRBJ1-1 . . TRBV5-5 CASSYLWRDTEAFF TGTGCCAGCAGCTATCTCTGGCGGGACACTGAAGCTTTCTTT
TRBJ1-1 TRBD1 . TRBV5-4 CASSLGTGSEAFF TGTGCCAGCAGCCTCGGGACAGGTTCCGAAGCTTTCTTT
TRBJ2-4 . . TRBV7-8 CASSLKGTGKLAKNIQYF TGTGCCAGCAGCTTAAAGGGCACAGGGAAACTAGCCAAAAACATTCAGTACTTC
TRBJ1-2 . . TRBV15 CATSRERNYGYTF TGTGCCACCAGCAGAGAGCGGAACTATGGCTACACCTTC
TRBJ2-7 TRBD1 . TRBV6-6 CASSPNRGPSYEQYF TGTGCCAGCAGTCCAAACAGGGGCCCCTCCTACGAGCAGTACTTC